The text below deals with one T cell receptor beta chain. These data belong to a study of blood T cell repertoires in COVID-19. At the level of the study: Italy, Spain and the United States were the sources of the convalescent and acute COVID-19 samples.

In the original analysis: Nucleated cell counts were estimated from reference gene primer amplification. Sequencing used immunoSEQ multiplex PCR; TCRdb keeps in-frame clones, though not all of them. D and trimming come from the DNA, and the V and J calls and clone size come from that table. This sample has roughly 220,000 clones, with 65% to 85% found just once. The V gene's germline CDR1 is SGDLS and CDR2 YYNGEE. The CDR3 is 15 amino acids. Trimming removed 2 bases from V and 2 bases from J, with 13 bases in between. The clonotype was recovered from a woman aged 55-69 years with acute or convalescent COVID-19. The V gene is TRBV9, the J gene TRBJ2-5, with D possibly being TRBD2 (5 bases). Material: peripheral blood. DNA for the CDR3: TGTGCCAGCAGCGTCAGCGTTCGGGGTCAAGAGACCCAGTACTTC. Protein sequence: CASSVSVRGQETQYF.